This T cell receptor (beta chain) derives from a study of regulatory T cells in long-lasting Graves disease (dated by TCRdb to about 2021). About the study as a whole: Newly diagnosed Graves' disease patients had taken antithyroid drugs for less than 3 months. A total of roughly 35 samples underwent TCR sequencing: some 13 from persistent and about 20 from newly diagnosed Graves' disease patients. Persistent Graves' disease patients were compared with newly diagnosed Graves' disease patients by peripheral blood TCR sequencing and RNA sequencing. The study was conducted in China and was registered as a clinical trial. On the study overall, not on this receptor specifically: The small sample size was acknowledged by the authors as a limitation that may reduce accuracy. Compared with newly diagnosed patients, patients with persistent Graves' disease had lower TCR Shannon entropy and fewer highly expanded clones, which suggests clonal expansion. Persistent disease showed preferential use of TRBV28, TRBJ1-2 and TRBJ2-5, whereas newly diagnosed disease favored TRBV20-1 and TRBJ2-1. The study examined only peripheral blood because the primary lesion, thyroid tissue, could not be accessed. Persistent patients shared more public clonotypes among themselves (2,741) than newly diagnosed patients did (approximately 970). Sequencing and analysis were limited to the TCR beta chain.

Notes on this clonotype: It has no known antigen specificity. No clone much larger than this one lies a single base away; base qualities are absent.

Receptors were amplified or captured by multiplex PCR. Sequenced on an Illumina HiSeq 4000. TCR beta libraries were built with iRepertoire HTBI primers and Arm-PCR amplification of CDR3 regions. Gel purification was performed on PCR products prior to sequencing. The source study handled its data this way. Gene usage analysis of CDR3 amino acid clonotypes relied on the roughly 60 TRBV and 15 or so TRBJ segments identified across samples. COPE and FqMerger were used to merge the filtered high-quality paired reads into contigs. BLAST was used to align contigs to IMGT TRBV, TRBD and TRBJ reference genes, with CDR3 defined following IMGT. Any clonotype with a frequency above 0.1% was classified as a highly expanded clone. Shannon entropy served as the measure of repertoire diversity, while the Gini coefficient captured V-J evenness. A clonotype found in more than one individual was treated as public. TCRdb ran its own pipeline on the public reads, namely fastp trimming at Q25 and MiXCR clone calling, and kept in-frame beta chains. CDR3 protein duplicates are merged, each entry listing the most common genes and DNA. The V and J calls and clone size come from TCRdb's table, not from the authors' own analysis. For this sample there are 410,000 or so distinct CDR3 sequences; about 15% appear just once. Jointly, the top ten make up over 15% of the sample.

V is pruned by 1 base and J by 4 bases, leaving 7 bases of the junction without a gene match. The germline V gene gives CDR1 as SGHTA and CDR2 as FQGNSA. The CDR3 has 15 amino acids, counting the end cysteine and phenylalanine. Of the read, only the CDR3 DNA is kept; its 45 bases are in frame from base 1. The time point tag for this specimen amounts to: newly diagnosed GD, antithyroid drugs for less than 3 months. RNA was extracted from PBMCs in TRIzol for both TCR sequencing and RNA sequencing. Graves' disease was diagnosed according to American Thyroid Association guidelines. Patients were recruited from an endocrinology department in Xi'an, China. Each patient gave about 9.1 milliliters of peripheral blood, collected in an EDTA anticoagulant tube. Ficoll Paque Plus density gradient separation was used to isolate PBMCs, and no further T cell sorting was done. An Agilent 2100 Bioanalyzer and agarose gel were used to check RNA quality, while a NanoDrop 2000 measured RNA concentration.

These data were likewise used in another study, on T cells in Graves' hyperthyroidism and ophthalmopathy. The second study, in turn, reports: Stable Graves' hyperthyroidism was defined as the absence of progression to ophthalmopathy over 18 months of follow-up. Hyperthyroidism patients were newly diagnosed, with disease duration under 2 months, and aged 18 to 65 years. Exclusion was applied to patients with uncontrolled infections, other autoimmune diseases, pregnancy or lactation. Diagnoses were established on the basis of clinical symptoms, serum thyroxine and TRAb, thyroid ultrasound, and orbital computed tomography. The TCR CDR3 was subjected to a first round of RT-PCR using the HTBI primer set and the Qiagen OneStep RT-PCR kit. Most expanded thyroid clonotypes (frequency above 0.001) were also detected in blood, suggesting blood repertoires may reflect thyroid immune responses. Ophthalmopathy was separated from stable hyperthyroidism by a 13 V-J signature model, with just over 85% sensitivity and just over 81% specificity obtained in cross-validation and 80%/75% obtained in testing. During validation, the model predicted progression to ophthalmopathy a median of roughly six months ahead of onset, with around 71% sensitivity and less than 85% specificity. A discovery cohort of fewer than 110 patients, about 40 with Graves' ophthalmopathy and under 60 with stable Graves' hyperthyroidism, was used to find distinguishing TCR V-J signatures. An independent validation cohort of about 20 hyperthyroidism patients and more than 15 patients who later progressed to ophthalmopathy tested prospective prediction of ophthalmopathy. For training and testing, the 100 or so patients in the discovery cohort were randomly divided in a 7:3 ratio. In several Graves' hyperthyroidism patients, the study also compared T-cell repertoires from thyroid tissue with T-cell repertoires from blood. After blood sampling, hyperthyroidism patients were treated with methimazole at a starting dose of 30 mg daily, and ophthalmopathy patients were treated with high-dose intravenous methylprednisolone. Libraries were constructed in a second round of multiplex PCR, after which size selection and purification were carried out. Libraries were sequenced paired-end with 100 bp reads on an Illumina HiSeq2000. SOAPnuke was used to process the raw data, removing reads that contained adapters or uncalled bases, had a mean Phred below 15, or lacked an exact match to the constant primer or identifier. COPE v1.2.5 was used to merge high-quality paired reads, and clonotypes were defined as unique nucleotide sequences. Clonotypes were aligned to IMGT TRBV, TRBD and TRBJ reference segments using MiTCR v1.1. Analysis was restricted to V-J combinations with a frequency above 0.0001, which covered 98% to 99.2% of repertoires. A TCS score was defined as the ratio between F50 (clonal expansion) and ExV (chaos), using BLOSUM62-based TCRdist between CDR3 peptides within each V-J. Welch's t-statistics and random forest reduced 450 to 600 V-J features to 13, which were used in a naive Bayes classifier (R e1071). No statistical method was used to set the sample size in advance, and investigators knew the group allocation. According to the paper, TCR Vbeta CDR3 sequencing was carried out on 135 peripheral blood samples, which came from 40 to 45 ophthalmopathy, some 73 hyperthyroidism and approximately 17 progressor patients.

The sample was peripheral blood mononuclear cells (PBMCs), taken at new diagnosis, from a patient treated with antithyroid drugs. The sequence joins TRBV7-2 to TRBJ2-7, with 7 bases in between that match TRBD2. This TCR was recovered from a woman aged 25 to 45 with Graves disease. Donor details come from another sample of the same person, matched by shared clones. The CDR3 has the sequence CASSLGTSVGYEQYF. The base sequence is TGTGCCAGCAGCTTAGGTACTAGCGTGGGGTACGAGCAGTACTTC.